This record looks at one TCR beta chain sequence and its context. This record comes from a study of blood T cell repertoires in COVID-19. Study-level background: PBMCs, B-cell-depleted T cells, or T cells provided the cDNA or gDNA that made up the material.

In the original workflow: Estimation of nucleated cell counts relied on the amplification of reference gene primers. Clones were sequenced by immunoSEQ multiplex PCR, and TCRdb holds only the in-frame ones, with some missing. The DNA was the basis for D and trimming; V, J and clone size are from that table. The data show 350,000 or so clones, 87% seen once. Seattle patient enrollment occurred during active infection, with longitudinal follow-up thereafter. J lost 2 bases, V lost 3 bases, and 1 base had no gene match. CDR3 length equals 15 residues. From germline, CDR1 is ENHRY and CDR2 SYGVKD. Sequenced: peripheral blood. The gene calls are TRBV10-3 and TRBJ2-5, with TRBD2 matching 12 bases. The sequence was obtained from a woman aged 25 to 45 with COVID-19, enrolled during active disease. The CDR3 reads CAISDGLAGQETQYF. The CDR3 DNA reads as TGTGCCATCAGTGATGGACTAGCGGGGCAAGAGACCCAGTACTTC.